This is a list of T cell receptor beta chains from one sample in a study of CD8 T cells in Susac syndrome. TCRdb processed the immunoSEQ multiplex PCR reads anew with MiXCR; each CDR3 protein has one entry. The table has some 150,000 distinct CDR3 sequences, 95% to 96% seen once. The sequenced material came from CD8+ T cells from PBMCs. These receptors originate from a human donor with multiple sclerosis. CDR3s include the opening cysteine and the closing phenylalanine or tryptophan. Each record gives: J gene, V gene, clone size, D gene, CDR3 protein, CDR3 DNA. The D gene is left open where the match is weak. Clone size is shown for a subset of rows, as once, few, many or a class of expanded clone.

J gene: TRBJ2-3; V gene: TRBV12-3/TRBV12-4; clone size: once; D gene: TRBD2; CDR3 protein: CASSLFPVVLAGTSSTDTQYF; CDR3 DNA: TGTGCCAGCAGTTTGTTCCCCGTCGTTCTAGCGGGAACCTCTAGCACAGATACGCAGTATTTT
J gene: TRBJ1-2; V gene: TRBV5-1; clone size: NA; D gene: TRBD1; CDR3 protein: CASSLAEGQGLETYGYTF; CDR3 DNA: TGCGCCAGCAGCTTGGCCGAAGGACAGGGCCTCGAGACCTATGGCTACACCTTC
J gene: TRBJ1-6; V gene: TRBV27; clone size: NA; D gene: NA; CDR3 protein: CASSRPGRNSPLHF; CDR3 DNA: TGTGCCAGCAGTCGTCCGGGACGGAATTCACCCCTCCACTTT
J gene: TRBJ1-1; V gene: TRBV20-1; clone size: NA; D gene: NA; CDR3 protein: CSATGSNTEAFF; CDR3 DNA: TGCAGTGCCACGGGATCGAACACTGAAGCTTTCTTT
J gene: TRBJ1-1; V gene: TRBV27; clone size: few; D gene: NA; CDR3 protein: CASSFRVNTEAFF; CDR3 DNA: TGTGCCAGCAGTTTCAGGGTTAACACTGAAGCTTTCTTT
J gene: TRBJ1-2; V gene: TRBV12-3/TRBV12-4; clone size: NA; D gene: NA; CDR3 protein: CASSLTTANYGYTF; CDR3 DNA: TGTGCCAGCAGTCTGACGACAGCCAACTATGGCTACACCTTC
J gene: TRBJ2-1; V gene: TRBV29-1; clone size: NA; D gene: NA; CDR3 protein: CSVDRQGVYNEQFF; CDR3 DNA: TGCAGCGTTGATAGGCAGGGCGTCTACAATGAGCAGTTCTTC
J gene: TRBJ1-5; V gene: TRBV5-5; clone size: NA; D gene: TRBD1; CDR3 protein: CASSEGGGGWSQHF; CDR3 DNA: TGTGCCAGCAGTGAGGGAGGGGGCGGCTGGTCCCAGCATTTT
J gene: TRBJ2-7; V gene: TRBV11-2; clone size: once; D gene: TRBD1; CDR3 protein: CASSYPDRLEQYF; CDR3 DNA: TGTGCCAGCAGCTACCCGGACAGGCTCGAGCAGTACTTC
J gene: TRBJ2-3; V gene: TRBV9; clone size: NA; D gene: TRBD1; CDR3 protein: CASSHRGLRDTQYF; CDR3 DNA: TGTGCCAGCAGCCACAGGGGGCTGAGAGATACGCAGTATTTT
J gene: TRBJ1-2; V gene: TRBV11-2; clone size: NA; D gene: NA; CDR3 protein: CASSLAGGGYTF; CDR3 DNA: TGTGCCAGCAGCTTAGCGGGAGGAGGCTACACCTTC
J gene: TRBJ2-1; V gene: TRBV9; clone size: NA; D gene: TRBD1; CDR3 protein: CASSGTGGYNEQFF; CDR3 DNA: TGTGCCAGCAGCGGGACAGGGGGCTACAATGAGCAGTTCTTC
J gene: TRBJ1-1; V gene: TRBV30; clone size: NA; D gene: NA; CDR3 protein: CAWSATSDAEAFF; CDR3 DNA: TGTGCCTGGAGTGCCACTTCTGACGCTGAAGCTTTCTTT
J gene: TRBJ1-5; V gene: TRBV9; clone size: NA; D gene: NA; CDR3 protein: CASSGSGVRNQPQHF; CDR3 DNA: TGTGCCAGCAGCGGGTCGGGGGTTCGCAATCAGCCCCAGCATTTT
J gene: TRBJ1-1; V gene: TRBV20-1; clone size: NA; D gene: TRBD1; CDR3 protein: CSAPAGGSTEAFF; CDR3 DNA: TGCAGTGCACCTGCAGGGGGCAGTACTGAAGCTTTCTTT
J gene: TRBJ1-2; V gene: TRBV29-1; clone size: NA; D gene: NA; CDR3 protein: CSVSHPPWGYTF; CDR3 DNA: TGCAGCGTGTCCCACCCCCCGTGGGGCTACACCTTC
J gene: TRBJ2-1; V gene: TRBV30; clone size: NA; D gene: TRBD1; CDR3 protein: CAWGSGTGGSNEQFF; CDR3 DNA: TGTGCCTGGGGCTCCGGGACAGGGGGTTCCAATGAGCAGTTCTTC
J gene: TRBJ1-5; V gene: TRBV15; clone size: NA; D gene: NA; CDR3 protein: CATSVGSYGNQPQHF; CDR3 DNA: TGTGCCACCAGCGTTGGGTCCTACGGCAATCAGCCCCAGCATTTT
J gene: TRBJ2-7; V gene: TRBV27; clone size: NA; D gene: NA; CDR3 protein: CASRGSGEQYF; CDR3 DNA: TGTGCCAGCAGAGGTAGTGGCGAGCAGTACTTC
J gene: TRBJ2-2; V gene: TRBV12-5; clone size: NA; D gene: NA; CDR3 protein: CASGLQNTGELFF; CDR3 DNA: TGTGCTAGTGGTTTACAGAACACCGGGGAGCTGTTTTTT
J gene: TRBJ1-2; V gene: TRBV12-3/TRBV12-4; clone size: NA; D gene: NA; CDR3 protein: CASSSQGPSYGYTF; CDR3 DNA: TGTGCCAGCAGTTCTCAAGGACCGAGCTATGGCTACACCTTC
J gene: TRBJ2-1; V gene: TRBV30; clone size: NA; D gene: NA; CDR3 protein: CAAILSPYSYNEQFF; CDR3 DNA: TGTGCCGCGATACTTAGCCCCTACTCCTACAATGAGCAGTTCTTC
J gene: TRBJ1-1; V gene: TRBV30; clone size: NA; D gene: TRBD1; CDR3 protein: CAWRTSDRVMFFTEAFF; CDR3 DNA: TGTGCCTGGCGGACCTCGGACAGGGTCATGTTTTTCACTGAAGCTTTCTTT
J gene: TRBJ1-5; V gene: TRBV24-1; clone size: NA; D gene: NA; CDR3 protein: CATSDLPWQDPNQPQHF; CDR3 DNA: TGTGCCACCAGTGATTTGCCCTGGCAGGACCCCAATCAGCCCCAGCATTTT
J gene: TRBJ2-1; V gene: TRBV11-2; clone size: NA; D gene: NA; CDR3 protein: CASATIMDNEQFF; CDR3 DNA: TGTGCCAGCGCAACCATTATGGACAATGAGCAGTTCTTC
J gene: TRBJ2-7; V gene: TRBV27; clone size: NA; D gene: NA; CDR3 protein: CASGWGEQYF; CDR3 DNA: TGTGCCAGCGGCTGGGGCGAGCAGTACTTC
J gene: TRBJ2-3; V gene: TRBV3-1; clone size: NA; D gene: NA; CDR3 protein: CASSQVGVADTQYF; CDR3 DNA: TGTGCCAGCAGCCAAGTAGGGGTCGCAGATACGCAGTATTTT
J gene: TRBJ2-1; V gene: TRBV7-9; clone size: NA; D gene: NA; CDR3 protein: CASSLVLAGANNEQFF; CDR3 DNA: TGTGCCAGCAGCTTAGTTTTGGCGGGGGCCAACAATGAGCAGTTCTTC
J gene: TRBJ1-2; V gene: TRBV27; clone size: NA; D gene: NA; CDR3 protein: CASSNPDGYGYTF; CDR3 DNA: TGTGCCAGCAGCAACCCGGACGGGTATGGCTACACCTTC
J gene: TRBJ2-1; V gene: TRBV7-8; clone size: NA; D gene: NA; CDR3 protein: CASSLAGVSYNEQFF; CDR3 DNA: TGTGCCAGCAGCTTAGCGGGGGTCTCCTACAATGAGCAGTTCTTC
J gene: TRBJ2-3; V gene: TRBV20-1; clone size: NA; D gene: TRBD2; CDR3 protein: CSARWVAGGPSTDTQYF; CDR3 DNA: TGCAGTGCGAGATGGGTAGCGGGGGGCCCAAGCACAGATACGCAGTATTTT
J gene: TRBJ2-3; V gene: TRBV12-3/TRBV12-4; clone size: NA; D gene: NA; CDR3 protein: CASSPQGDTQYF; CDR3 DNA: TGTGCCAGCAGTCCCCAGGGAGATACGCAGTATTTT
J gene: TRBJ2-3; V gene: TRBV29-1; clone size: NA; D gene: TRBD1; CDR3 protein: CSVEVGQAAQYF; CDR3 DNA: TGCAGCGTTGAAGTGGGACAGGCGGCGCAGTATTTT
J gene: TRBJ1-5; V gene: TRBV30; clone size: NA; D gene: NA; CDR3 protein: CAWSEDGGSNQPQHF; CDR3 DNA: TGTGCCTGGAGTGAGGACGGCGGAAGCAATCAGCCCCAGCATTTT
J gene: TRBJ1-1; V gene: TRBV30; clone size: NA; D gene: TRBD1; CDR3 protein: CAGRDSWNTEAFF; CDR3 DNA: TGTGCCGGAAGGGACAGCTGGAACACTGAAGCTTTCTTT
J gene: TRBJ2-1; V gene: TRBV5-1; clone size: NA; D gene: TRBD2; CDR3 protein: CASSLAPRTSGGSNEQFF; CDR3 DNA: TGCGCCAGCAGCTTGGCTCCTCGAACTAGCGGGGGGTCGAATGAGCAGTTCTTC
J gene: TRBJ2-3; V gene: TRBV6-1; clone size: NA; D gene: NA; CDR3 protein: CASSESGPHFGDTQYF; CDR3 DNA: TGTGCCAGCAGTGAGTCGGGCCCCCACTTTGGGGATACGCAGTATTTT
J gene: TRBJ2-7; V gene: TRBV7-2; clone size: NA; D gene: NA; CDR3 protein: CASSLGGVSSYEQYF; CDR3 DNA: TGTGCCAGCAGCTTAGGTGGGGTAAGCTCCTACGAGCAGTACTTC
J gene: TRBJ2-7; V gene: TRBV27; clone size: NA; D gene: NA; CDR3 protein: CASSSPSRGAYEQYF; CDR3 DNA: TGTGCCAGCAGTTCCCCGTCGAGGGGGGCCTACGAGCAGTACTTC
J gene: TRBJ2-7; V gene: TRBV29-1; clone size: NA; D gene: NA; CDR3 protein: CSVDEGGRYEQYF; CDR3 DNA: TGCAGCGTTGATGAGGGGGGCCGCTACGAGCAGTACTTC
J gene: TRBJ2-1; V gene: TRBV20-1; clone size: NA; D gene: NA; CDR3 protein: CSARDWNQEQFF; CDR3 DNA: TGCAGTGCTAGAGATTGGAATCAGGAGCAGTTCTTC
J gene: TRBJ2-7; V gene: TRBV7-9; clone size: NA; D gene: NA; CDR3 protein: CASSFETGRSSYEQYF; CDR3 DNA: TGTGCCAGCAGCTTTGAGACAGGAAGATCCTCCTACGAGCAGTACTTC
J gene: TRBJ2-7; V gene: TRBV25-1; clone size: NA; D gene: NA; CDR3 protein: CASSEEGGGRYEQYF; CDR3 DNA: TGTGCCAGCAGTGAAGAGGGGGGCGGGCGCTACGAGCAGTACTTC
J gene: TRBJ1-2; V gene: TRBV29-1; clone size: NA; D gene: NA; CDR3 protein: CSVDRPANYGYTF; CDR3 DNA: TGCAGCGTTGACAGGCCAGCTAACTATGGCTACACCTTC
J gene: TRBJ1-1; V gene: TRBV4-2; clone size: NA; D gene: NA; CDR3 protein: CASSQDIVQEAFF; CDR3 DNA: TGTGCCAGCAGCCAAGATATCGTACAGGAAGCTTTCTTT
J gene: TRBJ1-5; V gene: TRBV27; clone size: NA; D gene: TRBD1; CDR3 protein: CASSFTGGTQPQHF; CDR3 DNA: TGTGCCAGCAGTTTCACAGGGGGCACTCAGCCCCAGCATTTT
J gene: TRBJ1-5; V gene: TRBV12-5; clone size: NA; D gene: NA; CDR3 protein: CASGPPQPQHF; CDR3 DNA: TGTGCTAGTGGACCCCCGCAGCCCCAGCATTTT
J gene: TRBJ2-5; V gene: TRBV7-9; clone size: NA; D gene: TRBD2; CDR3 protein: CASSPAREATQYF; CDR3 DNA: TGTGCCAGCAGCCCGGCACGGGAGGCGACCCAGTACTTC